This TCR beta chain emerged from a study of technical replicates of blood from several donors. Assay used: immunoSEQ multiplex PCR; TCRdb lists only in-frame clones, some missing. The table includes approximately 70,000 clones, approximately 96% detected once. This CDR3 region has 14 residues. Per germline, CDR1 LNHNV and CDR2 YYDKDF (reference sequence). The ends were cut back, 4 bases at V and 8 bases at J, with 15 bases in the middle. V gene TRBV15 combines with J gene TRBJ2-1, with D hard to call. The source of this sequence is a human donor in good health. Sequenced material: T cells isolated from PBMCs. The CDR3 loop reads CATSTLTPIYEQFF. For the CDR3, the DNA is TGTGCCACCAGCACTCTCACTCCTATCTATGAGCAGTTCTTC.